This TCR beta chain was observed in a study of cytomegalovirus exposure and HLA in healthy donors (dated by TCRdb to the late 2010s). Background for the entire study: An earlier analysis of some 600 of the donors reported roughly 300 Gb of sequence data and 95 million to 140 million unique TCR beta sequences obtained from some 170 million T cells. All discovery cohort repertoires had been generated on a single sequencing platform. A separate validation cohort of about 110 different subjects was used in addition to the approximately 610-subject first cohort. HLA typing included class I and class II loci at four-digit resolution. In the later analysis, no new phenotypic data were used to find candidate immune exposures; instead, reliance was placed on TCR beta sequences and their occurrence across donors. The genetic ancestry cluster associated with self-reported Caucasian donors included over 80% of the roughly 390 genotyped donors. Among under 450 genotyped donors of the cohort, an average of around 240,000 unique TCR beta nucleotide sequences were sequenced per donor, roughly 18% of them non-productive. Donor age, sex, ethnicity and CMV serostatus were collected together with the repertoire data. Four or five DR-DQ haplotypes were handled as single units for association and clustering because linkage in the cohort was strong. Around 320 gigabases of sequencing data and 70 million to 85 million unique TCR sequences were included in an early release covering roughly 600 HLA-typed donors. High-throughput TCR immunosequencing, statistical association of individual TCRs with disease status, and machine learning were combined to predict cytomegalovirus infection status. The study was designed to test whether signatures of past pathogen exposure could be identified by cataloging public T cell receptors. The study profiled the T cell repertoires of 500 to 800 subjects by immunosequencing and related them to cytomegalovirus serostatus. In a later genetic analysis, genome-wide SNP genotypes for about 55% of the 666 donors were used, and that subset was treated as a discovery cohort. A later analysis re-examined previously published TCR beta repertoires from about 670 donors and added high-resolution HLA genotyping to investigate patterns of TCR occurrence. The number of typed donors differed by locus: 629-630 for A, B, C, DRB1 and DQB1; approximately 540 for DQA1; 606 for DPA1; and roughly 450 for DPB1. An earlier analysis of 587 of the donors used high-throughput TCR beta sequencing to judge whether each TCR beta V gene segment behaved as functional or pseudogenic.

Here is what the overall study found, with its caveats: According to the authors, the approach could potentially be generalized to other disease states and immunological phenotypes. At a false discovery rate of 0.05, a later analysis linked 16,000 or so TCR beta sequences to specific HLA alleles. A later analysis found that most CMV-associated TCR beta chains appeared HLA-restricted, with HLA associations seemingly driven largely by CMV exposure. Only TCR beta chains were sequenced in this cohort, and the absence of alpha or paired-chain data limited detectable features. Because HLA typing was unavailable for some donors at each locus, only the typed subset was used in association tests. A later analysis found that TCR association rates varied across HLA loci, with DRB1 alleles showing the most associated TCRs and HLA-C alleles the fewest. The study gave a list of some 150 TCR beta chains associated with cytomegalovirus. According to a later genetic analysis, donors in an Asian-associated ancestry cluster had fewer N-insertions in productive TCRs than the approximately 670-donor mean. For the cohort, immune exposure information was limited to CMV serostatus. Sequencing depth was assumed to be roughly uniform across donors in the presence/absence analyses, though that assumption may not hold. When HLA alleles, especially DR and DQ, strongly co-occurred, attributing TCR associations to individual alleles was difficult. A cluster of highly shared sequence variants was judged likely to represent a technical artifact of the sequencing pipeline. Correlated functional status among segregating V segments might reflect linkage disequilibrium, but an unknown experimental factor could not be ruled out. A later analysis found that HLA-associated TCR beta chains were more clonally expanded and had lower generation probabilities than equally common non-associated chains. In vitro tests confirmed that three of the cytomegalovirus-associated TCR beta chains recognize cytomegalovirus antigens. An association between a missense DCLRE1C variant and V-gene and J-gene trimming of TCR beta chains was found in a later genetic analysis and replicated in an independent cohort. The classifier was reported to diagnose cytomegalovirus status with high specificity and sensitivity in both the original and validation cohorts. In an earlier analysis of more than 500 of the donors, most TCR beta V segments appeared in productive rearrangements about 87% or about 30% of the time, broadly matching IMGT annotations. Several of the top co-occurrence clusters appeared to be linked to parvovirus B19, influenza, CMV and Epstein-Barr virus, according to a later analysis. A further reported finding was that TCR beta sequences accurately predicted the HLA-A and HLA-B alleles for most subjects in the first cohort. Because counts were too low, more than 15 rarely observed V segments, including chromosome 9 orphons, were excluded from the earlier analysis of 587 of the donors. Some IMGT-functional V segments, including TRBV6-2 and TRBV6-3, could not be told apart with the 87-base-pair reads, so those segments were excluded. Across donors, most TCR sequences were observed very rarely, whereas some public TCRs were present in many individuals.

In its sample, this clone was seen a few times. Its antigen target is currently unknown. No base quality information exists; no much larger clone differs at one position. V lost 4 bases and J lost 3 bases, and the count of bases not matched to a germline gene is 12. The CDR3 spans 16 residues, from the cysteine through the phenylalanine. Just CDR3 DNA is preserved here, 48 bases in frame from base 1. The germline V gene specifies MGHRA as CDR1 and YSYEKL as CDR2. The library was prepared using the immunoSEQ multiplex PCR assay. For the multiplex PCR, a mixture combining 60 forward primers for TCR Vbeta segments and 13 reverse primers for TCR Jbeta segments was used. Amplification of the CDR3 region of rearranged TCR beta genes was performed with a multiplex PCR assay on genomic DNA. The amplified TCR beta libraries were sequenced on the Illumina HiSeq System as 87-base-pair reads. Per the authors' processing: In a later analysis, 70 million to 95 million unique TCR beta chains were counted across the approximately 670 repertoires, and approximately 11 million of these chains were shared by at least two donors. Raw reads were error-corrected and collapsed into unique sequences with a nearest-neighbor algorithm that merged closely related sequences to remove PCR and sequencing errors. Alignment of CDR3 sequences to IMGT reference sequences was used to assign V, D and J gene segments. Each retained sequence needed at least a six-nucleotide match to both a V gene segment and a J gene segment. A rearrangement was called productive if the CDR3 had no stop codons and remained in frame with V and J, and every other rearrangement was called non-productive. Following IMGT convention, CDR3 was defined as the stretch from the second conserved V-encoded cysteine up to the conserved J-encoded phenylalanine. Sequences without an unambiguous match to a single V gene segment were excluded from the earlier analysis of 450 to 750 of the donors. In an earlier analysis of approximately 500 of the donors, a V segment was called functional when productive rearrangements were above 56.7%, and segregating when the standard deviation between donors exceeded 5%. To diagnose cytomegalovirus status from the catalog of TCR beta chain sequences, a statistical classification framework was built. In a later analysis, V and J genes were assigned by comparing TCR nucleotide sequences against IMGT/GENE-DB human TR gene sequences. The TCRdist pipeline was used in a later analysis to assign CDR3 sequences and most-parsimonious VDJ recombination scenarios. In a later analysis, each TCR beta chain was defined by its CDR3 amino acid sequence together with its V-gene family, and reads without a unique V-gene family were excluded. To address suspected cross-contamination and a sequencing artifact, a later analysis removed approximately 600 highly shared, low-generation-probability nucleotide sequences. In a later analysis, a clonal expansion index for each public chain was calculated from normalized within-repertoire ranks of inferred template counts. Generation probabilities in a later analysis came from a VDJ recombination model fitted to out-of-frame rearrangements, and those results were checked against IGoR. A later analysis scored TCR-TCR, TCR-HLA and TCR-CMV co-occurrence with hypergeometric tests, applying a repertoire-size bias correction to TCR pairs. In a later analysis, false discovery rates were estimated by permuting HLA or CMV assignments 20 times. In a later analysis, co-occurring TCRs were grouped using DBSCAN, with TCRdist sequence similarity added in when clustering inside HLA-allele-positive subsets. Repertoires with fewer than 30,000 or more than 120,000 public chains, plus five repertoires with anomalous nucleotide sharing, were excluded from co-occurrence clustering. As stored in TCRdb, this immuneACCESS dataset retains in-frame rearrangements with V and J assigned. A fraction of the clones does not appear; measured against another copy, unresolved V genes explain less than half of the discrepancy, and the remainder lacks a known reason. That table is the source of V, J and clone size, and D and trimming were worked out from the DNA. The sample contains about 120,000 clones, 17% of them found a single time. About 3% of the sample comes from the top ten.

The cohort was made up of 500 to 850 healthy bone marrow donors. At the time of sampling, all cohort members were nominally healthy, though unrecorded immune exposures were likely present. The donor tested CMV seropositive and was one of the 289 seropositive cohort members. Each donor provided a peripheral blood sample, and peripheral blood mononuclear cells were used for TCR beta sequencing. The Qiagen DNeasy Blood Extraction Kit was used to extract genomic DNA from the blood cell samples. The sequencing sample was made of PBMCs. Recombination connected TRBV4-1 to TRBJ2-7, and 7 junctional nucleotides match TRBD2. This sequence was found in a female donor in good health and CMV-seropositive. The base sequence is TGCGCCAGCAGCCTAAGTAGCGGGTGGGAAAACTACGAGCAGTACTTC. It specifies CASSLSSGWENYEQYF.